The clone carrying this T cell receptor beta chain was recorded a few times. The CDR3 is made up of 12 amino acids. The germline V and J ends were trimmed by 6 bases and 2 bases, with 7 bases remaining between them. From germline, CDR1 is MNHEY and CDR2 SVGAGI. This entry comes from a study of T cells after yellow fever vaccination. TCRdb reanalysed the 5' RACE reads using MiXCR and keeps one entry per CDR3 protein. The table shows hundreds of thousands of distinct CDR3 sequences, with 21% occurring only once. The clonotype was recovered from a man between 18 and 29 years old who received the YFV17D yellow fever vaccine. The source was PBMCs, collected about 21 days after the first yellow fever vaccination. J is TRBJ1-2 and V is TRBV6-5; TRBD1 might be the D (5 bases). CDR3 in DNA: TGTGCCAGCAGGGCAGGGAACTATGGCTACACCTTC. The encoded protein is CASRAGNYGYTF.